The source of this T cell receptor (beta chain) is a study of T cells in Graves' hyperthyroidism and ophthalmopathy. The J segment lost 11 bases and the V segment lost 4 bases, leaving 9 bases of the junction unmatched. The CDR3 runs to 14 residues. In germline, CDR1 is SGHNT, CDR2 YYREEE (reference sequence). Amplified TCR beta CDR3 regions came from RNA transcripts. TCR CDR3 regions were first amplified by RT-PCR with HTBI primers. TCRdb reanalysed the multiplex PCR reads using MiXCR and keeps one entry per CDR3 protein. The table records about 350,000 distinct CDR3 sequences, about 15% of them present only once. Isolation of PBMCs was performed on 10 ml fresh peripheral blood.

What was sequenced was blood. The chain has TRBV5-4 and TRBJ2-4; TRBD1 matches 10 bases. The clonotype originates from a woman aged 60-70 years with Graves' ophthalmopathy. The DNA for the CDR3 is TGTGCCAGCAGCCCGGGACAGGGGAATAAGGTTCAGTACTTC. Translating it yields CASSPGQGNKVQYF.